These 10 T cell receptor beta chains share one sample of origin, sequenced in a study of CD8 T cells in Susac syndrome. A quantity of about 0.5 to 1 ug RNA underwent reverse transcription using random hexamers. TCRdb reprocessed the immunoSEQ multiplex PCR reads via MiXCR and lists one record per CDR3 protein. This repertoire shows hundreds of thousands of distinct CDR3 sequences, about 95% found once; its top ten account for around 0.15%. Sequences were obtained from CD4+ T cells from PBMCs. The receptors were sampled from a human donor with Susac syndrome.

This rearrangement joins TRBV7-2 to TRBJ2-7, with 8 nucleotides matching TRBD1. Germline trimming cut 3 bases from V and 5 bases from J; bases unmatched to any gene: 3. This CDR3 has 13 residues. CDR1 is SGHTA, CDR2 FQGNSA, per germline. CDR3 sequence reads: CASSLTGEDEQYF. The CDR3 DNA reads as TGTGCCAGCAGCTTGACAGGGGAGGACGAGCAGTACTTC.

This sequence joins TRBV5-4 and TRBJ2-2; D ambiguous. Germline CDR1 is SGHNT and CDR2 is YYREEE (reference sequence). Between the trimmed V and J ends, which lost 0 bases and 1 base, there was a span of 7 bases. The CDR3 loop spans 15 amino acids. For the CDR3, the DNA is TGTGCCAGCAGCTTGGGCCCGCTGAACACCGGGGAGCTGTTTTTT. Translating it yields CASSLGPLNTGELFF.

This chain uses TRBV28 with TRBJ1-6, with D maybe TRBD1 (5 bases). The CDR3 covers 14 residues. The germline V gene encodes CDR1 MDHEN and CDR2 SYDVKM. Trimming took off 10 bases at V and 7 bases at J, with 17 bases between the two ends. The CDR3 DNA sequence: TGTGCCATCGGGACCGGGACGGAGAATTCACCCCTCCACTTT. The encoded protein is CAIGTGTENSPLHF.

This chain uses TRBV20-1 with TRBJ1-6, with a tentative D call TRBD1 (6 bases). The CDR3 sequence is 14 residues long. V lost 5 bases to trimming and J lost 7 bases, with 15 bases between them. Germline assignment: CDR1 DFQATT and CDR2 SNEGSKA (reference sequence). CDR3 bases: TGCAGTGCTCTCGACAGGAGCCCAAATTCACCCCTCCACTTT. This codes for CSALDRSPNSPLHF.

J is TRBJ2-1 and V is TRBV29-1, with D possibly TRBD2 on 6 matching bases. Germline CDR1 is SQVTM and CDR2 is ANQGSEA. The V and J ends lost 8 bases and 7 bases respectively, with 12 bases between them. This CDR3 is 11 amino acids long. The CDR3 region is CSSGLLNEQFF. The CDR3 nucleotides are TGCAGCTCGGGACTTCTAAATGAGCAGTTCTTC.

V usage is TRBV28 and J usage is TRBJ2-7; D is unresolved. Germline V gene lookup returns CDR1 MDHEN and CDR2 SYDVKM. This CDR3 is built from 12 residues. The V and J ends lost 3 bases and 1 base respectively, with 4 bases between them. DNA for the CDR3: TGTGCCAGCAGTTTCGGGTCCTACGAGCAGTACTTC. Translating it yields CASSFGSYEQYF.

The chain combines TRBV9 with TRBJ1-1, with TRBD1 matching 8 bases. V was pared by 0 bases and J by 5 bases, with 3 bases of the junction left unmatched. Germline lookup yields CDR1 SGDLS and CDR2 YYNGEE. The CDR3 is 14 amino acids. The CDR3 loop is CASSVATGGTEAFF. The CDR3 nucleotides are TGTGCCAGCAGCGTAGCCACAGGGGGAACTGAAGCTTTCTTT.

The gene calls are TRBV29-1 and TRBJ1-1; D unclear. The CDR3 is 13 residues long. CDR1 is SQVTM and CDR2 is ANQGSEA in the germline V gene. With 2 bases removed from V and 1 base from J, the gap between germline ends came to 8 bases. The CDR3 DNA reads as TGCAGCGTTGAAACGCCGGGGAACACTGAAGCTTTCTTT. Protein product: CSVETPGNTEAFF. The full variable domain, its missing parts supplied by reference TRBV29-1 and TRBJ1-1, is SAVISQKPSRDICQRGTSLTIQCQVDSQVTMMFWYRQQPGQSLTLIATANQGSEATYESGFVIDKFPISRPNLTFSTLTVSNMSPEDSSIYLCSVETPGNTEAFFGQGTRLTVV.

V usage is TRBV7-6 and J usage is TRBJ1-4, with 7 positions matching TRBD1. V lost 2 bases to trimming and J lost 2 bases; unmatched junction nucleotides: 5. CDR1 SGHVS and CDR2 FNYEAQ come from the germline V gene. The CDR3 loop spans 16 amino acids. CDR3 loop: CASSLLSTGTNEKLFF. In DNA, the CDR3 is TGTGCCAGCAGCTTACTATCGACAGGGACTAATGAAAAACTGTTTTTT.

In its sample, this clonotype was seen once. The chain links TRBV7-9 to TRBJ2-5; D uncertain. In germline, CDR1 is SEHNR, CDR2 FQNEAQ (reference sequence). Trimming stripped 8 bases from V and 2 bases from J, with 12 bases between. The CDR3 totals 13 residues. The CDR3 DNA sequence: TGTGCCAGCGGAAAGGCAGGACAAGAGACCCAGTACTTC. Its protein product is CASGKAGQETQYF.